Presented here are 9 T cell receptor beta chains from one specimen sequenced in a study of cytomegalovirus exposure and HLA in healthy donors. Vbeta (60) and Jbeta (13) primers were used in the PCR. The assay was immunoSEQ multiplex PCR, and TCRdb's table has in-frame clones only and misses some. Of 150,000 to 200,000 clones listed, around 83% are singletons. The sequencing sample was made of PBMCs. The receptors here all came from a woman aged 40 to 50 in good health and CMV-seronegative.

V is TRBV7-2 and J is TRBJ1-1; D might be TRBD1 (5 bases). Trimming stripped 5 bases from V and 0 bases from J, with 22 bases between. Germline CDR1 SGHTA, CDR2 FQGNSA. This CDR3 region has 18 residues. The CDR3 DNA reads TGTGCCAGCAGCAGACAGCCCCCAAGGTGGGAAATGAACACTGAAGCTTTCTTT. Protein product: CASSRQPPRWEMNTEAFF.

This clone was observed a single time. The chain combines TRBV7-8 with TRBJ2-1; 10 nucleotides agree with TRBD2. V trimming: 2 bases; J trimming: 4 bases; junction bases outside the gene matches: 5. In germline, CDR1 is SGHVS, CDR2 FQNEAQ. CDR3 length: 16 amino acids. CDR3 protein: CASSLLAGGPYNEQFF. The CDR3 DNA is TGTGCCAGCAGCTTATTAGCGGGAGGACCTTACAATGAGCAGTTCTTC.

The J gene is TRBJ1-3, the V gene TRBV23-1; D remains ambiguous. TRBV23-1 is labeled an ORF, and its function is uncertain. This CDR3 is 14 amino acids long. The V end was cut by 7 bases, the J end by 8 bases, with 18 bases between. The CDR3 is CASIPPPGEDTIYF. The CDR3 bases are TGCGCCAGCATACCTCCTCCTGGGGAGGACACCATATATTTT.

The CDR3 sequence: CASSLAGEWNEQFF. The CDR3 nucleotides are TGTGCCAGCAGCTTAGCGGGAGAGTGGAATGAGCAGTTCTTC. The chain couples TRBV11-3 to TRBJ2-1; tentative D call: TRBD2 (6 bases). Looked up from germline, CDR1 is SGHNT and CDR2 is YENEEA. This CDR3 comprises 14 residues. With 1 base removed from V and 7 bases from J, the gap between germline ends came to 11 bases.

V is TRBV5-6 and J is TRBJ1-6; 7 bases match TRBD1. Germline values: CDR1 SGHDT, CDR2 YYEEEE. The CDR3 contains 14 residues. V lost 4 bases to trimming and J lost 5 bases; unmatched junction nucleotides: 3. The CDR3 loop is CASSRDRNNSPLHF. CDR3 nucleotides: TGTGCCAGCAGCCGGGACAGAAATAATTCACCCCTCCACTTT.

The chain joins TRBV7-9 to TRBJ1-4, with no clear D. Germline values: CDR1 SEHNR, CDR2 FQNEAQ (reference sequence). This CDR3 is 13 amino acids long. V lost 2 bases, J lost 6 bases, and 7 bases lay in between. The CDR3 spells CASSLRHDEKLFF. The CDR3 DNA follows: TGTGCCAGCAGCTTAAGACACGATGAAAAACTGTTTTTT.

This clone showed up just a few times. The CDR3 loop reads CAWSVLGQGGQPQHF. For the CDR3, the DNA is TGTGCCTGGAGTGTGTTGGGACAGGGAGGTCAGCCCCAGCATTTT. The chain is built from TRBV30 and TRBJ1-5; 9 bases are shared with TRBD1. In germline, CDR1 is GTSNPN, CDR2 SVGIG (reference sequence). CDR3 length: 15 amino acids. After removal of 0 bases from V and 6 bases from J, the junction contained 6 bases not matched to a gene.

The rearrangement uses TRBV5-8 and TRBJ1-1; D unclear. The germline CDR1 and CDR2 sequences are SGHTS and YDEGEE. The CDR3 has 12 amino acids. Trimming pared 6 bases from V and 6 bases from J, leaving 12 bases between. For the CDR3, the DNA is TGTGCCAGCAAAGGCGAGGTAGCTGAAGCTTTCTTT. Residues: CASKGEVAEAFF.

A note on this clone: The germline gene is not matched at one end of the junction; a read error may be the cause. V and J are TRBV19 and TRBJ2-1; 10 nucleotides line up with TRBD1. Germline V CDR1 and CDR2: LNHDA, SQIVND (reference sequence). The CDR3 spans 13 residues. The CDR3 DNA sequence: TGTGCCAGTAGTCTTATGACAGGGGGCCCTGGGGTCTTC. It translates to CASSLMTGGPGVF.